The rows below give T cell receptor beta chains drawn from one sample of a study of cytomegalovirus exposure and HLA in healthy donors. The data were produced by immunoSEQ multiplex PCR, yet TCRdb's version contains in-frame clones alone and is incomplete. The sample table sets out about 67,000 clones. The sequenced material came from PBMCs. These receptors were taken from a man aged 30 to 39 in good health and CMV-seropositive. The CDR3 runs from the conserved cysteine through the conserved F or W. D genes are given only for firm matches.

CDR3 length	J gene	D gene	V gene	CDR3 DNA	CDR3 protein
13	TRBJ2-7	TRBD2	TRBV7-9	TGTGCCAGCAGCGACCGGGGGGCCTACGAGCAGTACTTC	CASSDRGAYEQYF
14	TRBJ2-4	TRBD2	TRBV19	TGTGCCAGTACCCCAGTGGGGAGGGAAAACATTCAGTACTTC	CASTPVGRENIQYF
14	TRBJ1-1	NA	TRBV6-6	TGTGCCAGCAGTTTTACTCCACAAGGGGCTGAAGCTTTCTTT	CASSFTPQGAEAFF
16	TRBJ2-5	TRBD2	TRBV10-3	TGTGCCTCCACTGGGACTAGCGGAGGGCCATTAGAGACCCAGTACTTC	CASTGTSGGPLETQYF
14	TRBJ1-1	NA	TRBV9	TGTGCCAGCAGCGTAGAGGAGGGGAACACTGAAGCTTTCTTT	CASSVEEGNTEAFF
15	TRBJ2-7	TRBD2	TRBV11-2	TGTGCCAGCAGCTCTACTAGCGGGAGTGCCTACGAGCAGTACTTC	CASSSTSGSAYEQYF
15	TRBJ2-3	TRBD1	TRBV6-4	TGTGCCAGCAGTGCTGGACAGGGGAGTTCAGATACGCAGTATTTT	CASSAGQGSSDTQYF
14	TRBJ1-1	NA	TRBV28	TGTGCCAGCAGTTTAGAGGGGCCTAGCGCTGAAGCTTTCTTT	CASSLEGPSAEAFF
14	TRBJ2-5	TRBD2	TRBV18	TGTGCCAGCCGACTAGCGGGAGAAGGAGAGACCCAGTACTTC	CASRLAGEGETQYF
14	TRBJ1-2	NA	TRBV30	TGTGCCTGGGGGGCGGGGCAGGGCAGTCAAGGCTACACCTTC	CAWGAGQGSQGYTF
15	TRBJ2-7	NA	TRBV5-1	TGCGCCAGCAGCCAAACCACAGGGAGCGCCTACGAGCAGTACTTC	CASSQTTGSAYEQYF
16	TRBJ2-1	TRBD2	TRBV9	TGTGCCAGCAGCGTAGCCGAGCGGGAGAGGAACAATGAGCAGTTCTTC	CASSVAERERNNEQFF
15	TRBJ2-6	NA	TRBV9	TGTGCCAGCAGCGTAACCGGGAATGGGGCCAACGTCCTGACTTTC	CASSVTGNGANVLTF
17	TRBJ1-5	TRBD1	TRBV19	TGTGCCAGTAGTAAAGGCGACAGGGGGCTTAGCAATCAGCCCCAGCATTTT	CASSKGDRGLSNQPQHF
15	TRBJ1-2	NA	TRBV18	TGTGCCAGCTCACCAATCGGGGTTGAAGGGAATGGCTACACCTTC	CASSPIGVEGNGYTF
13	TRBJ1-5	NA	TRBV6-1	TGTGCCATTAAACAGGGCAACAATCAGCCCCAGCATTTT	CAIKQGNNQPQHF
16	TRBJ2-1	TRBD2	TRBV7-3	TGTGCCAGCAGCTCCCAAGCGGGAGGGTCCTACAATGAGCAGTTCTTC	CASSSQAGGSYNEQFF
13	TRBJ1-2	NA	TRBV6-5	TGTGCCAGCAGTTACACCCGCGGCTATGGCTACACCTTC	CASSYTRGYGYTF
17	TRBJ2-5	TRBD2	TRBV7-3	TGTGCCAGCAGCTTAAGGGGGACTAGCGGGGGCCAAGAGACCCAGTACTTC	CASSLRGTSGGQETQYF
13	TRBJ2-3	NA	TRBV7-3	TGTGCCAGCAGCTTCCGAGTCACAGATACGCAGTATTTT	CASSFRVTDTQYF
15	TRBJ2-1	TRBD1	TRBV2	TGTGCCAGCACCCGGACAGGCAGCGCCTACAATGAGCAGTTCTTC	CASTRTGSAYNEQFF
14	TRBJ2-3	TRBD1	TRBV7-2	TGTGCCAGCAGCTATGGACAGGGATCAGATACGCAGTATTTT	CASSYGQGSDTQYF
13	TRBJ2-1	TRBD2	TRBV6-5	TGTGCCAGCAGTTGGGGGGGGTACAATGAGCAGTTCTTC	CASSWGGYNEQFF
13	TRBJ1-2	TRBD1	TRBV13	TGTGCCAGCAGCACCAGACAGGGGGAGGGCTACACCTTC	CASSTRQGEGYTF
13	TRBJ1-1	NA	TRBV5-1	TGCGCCAGCAGCGCCACTATGAACACTGAAGCTTTCTTT	CASSATMNTEAFF
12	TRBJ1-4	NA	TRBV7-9	TGTGCCAGCAGCGAGGAGCTTGAAAAACTGTTTTTT	CASSEELEKLFF
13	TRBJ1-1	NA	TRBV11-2	TGTGCCAGCAGCCTGACACTGAACACTGAAGCTTTCTTT	CASSLTLNTEAFF
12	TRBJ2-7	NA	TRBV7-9	TGTGCCAGCAGCTTAGGAGCGGCCGAGCAGTACTTC	CASSLGAAEQYF
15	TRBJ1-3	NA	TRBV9	TGTGCCAGCAGCGTAGAAGCGGGGTCTGGAAACACCATATATTTT	CASSVEAGSGNTIYF
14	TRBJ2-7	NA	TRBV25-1	TGTGCCAGCAGTGAGCAGGGCTCATCCTACGAGCAGTACTTC	CASSEQGSSYEQYF
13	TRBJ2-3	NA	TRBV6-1	TGTGCCAGCAGTGAAGGTGCGAAAGATACGCAGTATTTT	CASSEGAKDTQYF
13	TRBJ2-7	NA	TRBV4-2	TGTGCCAACAGCCAAGATGTCAGTTACGAGCAGTACTTC	CANSQDVSYEQYF
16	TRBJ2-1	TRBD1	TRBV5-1	TGCGCCAGCAGCGCGGGACAGGGGCGAGTAGGGGGTGAGCAGTTCTTC	CASSAGQGRVGGEQFF
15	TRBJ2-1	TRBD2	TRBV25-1	TGTGCCAGCAGAAGCCTGGAGCGGGGGTGGGCTGAGCAGTTCTTC	CASRSLERGWAEQFF
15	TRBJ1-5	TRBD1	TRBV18	TGTGCCAGCTCGGGGACAGAATATAGCAATCAGCCCCAGCATTTT	CASSGTEYSNQPQHF
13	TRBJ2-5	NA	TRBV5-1	TGCGCCAGCAGCTCGACAGGTATCGAGACCCAGTACTTC	CASSSTGIETQYF
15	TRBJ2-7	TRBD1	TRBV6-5	TGTGCCAGCAGTCGGGACAGACCTTCCAGGTACGAGCAGTACTTC	CASSRDRPSRYEQYF
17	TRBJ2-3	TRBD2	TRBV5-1	TGCGCCAGCAGCTTGGGTAGCGGGAGATATAGCGCAGATACGCAGTATTTT	CASSLGSGRYSADTQYF
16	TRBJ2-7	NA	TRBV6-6	TGTGCCAGCAGTTTTGGGGCCACGGTACAGACCTACGAGCAGTACTTC	CASSFGATVQTYEQYF
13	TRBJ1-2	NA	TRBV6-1	TGTGCCAGCAGGAAACAGGTTAACTATGGCTACACCTTC	CASRKQVNYGYTF
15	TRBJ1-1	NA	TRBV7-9	TGTGCCAGCAGCTCACCACAGGGTCGGAACACTGAAGCTTTCTTT	CASSSPQGRNTEAFF
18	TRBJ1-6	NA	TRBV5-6	TGTGCCAGCAGCTCGAAAAGGGGGTCAGACCCCTATAATTCACCCCTCCACTTT	CASSSKRGSDPYNSPLHF
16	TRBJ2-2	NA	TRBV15	TGTGCCACCCGGGACGGGGGGCTAGGGAACACCGGGGAGCTGTTTTTT	CATRDGGLGNTGELFF
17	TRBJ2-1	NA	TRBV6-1	TGTGCCAGCAGTGAATTTGCCGGCAGGGCTGGAGACAATGAGCAGTTCTTC	CASSEFAGRAGDNEQFF
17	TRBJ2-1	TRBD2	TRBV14	TGTGCCAGCAGCCAAGAGGTCCGACTAGCGGGCTACAATGAGCAGTTCTTC	CASSQEVRLAGYNEQFF
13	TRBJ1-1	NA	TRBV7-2	TGTGCCAGCAGTTTCCCACAGAGCACTGAAGCTTTCTTT	CASSFPQSTEAFF
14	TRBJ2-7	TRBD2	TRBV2	TGTGCCAGCAGAAGGACTAGCGGGGGAAACGAGCAGTACTTC	CASRRTSGGNEQYF